The clone carrying this T cell receptor (beta chain) was detected only a few times. What it recognizes is unknown. This sample was taken from a study of cytomegalovirus exposure and HLA in healthy donors. Amplification used 60 Vbeta primers and 13 Jbeta primers. Some clones are missing from TCRdb's copy, which holds only in-frame ones; the method was immunoSEQ multiplex PCR. The repertoire holds 200,000 or so clones, with approximately 78% as singletons. The CDR3 length is 16 residues. The V gene end was trimmed by 4 bases and the J gene end by 2 bases; junction bases not matched to a gene: 9. Per germline, CDR1 MGHRA and CDR2 YSYEKL. The study, taken as a whole, reports: Serostatus for CMV was the only available immune exposure information. The authors later found most CMV-associated TCR beta chains appeared HLA-restricted.

The clonotype was recovered from a woman aged 40 to 50 in good health and CMV-seronegative. Material: PBMCs. The chain couples TRBV4-1 to TRBJ2-7; 9 bases align to TRBD1. The CDR3 sequence: CASSPSRGQGPYEQYF. CDR3 nucleotides: TGCGCCAGCAGCCCGTCGAGGGGACAGGGTCCCTACGAGCAGTACTTC.